The 28 T cell receptor beta chains listed next were all sequenced from one sample in a study of blood T cell repertoires in COVID-19 (dated by TCRdb to the early 2020s). Library construction relied on the immunoSEQ multiplex PCR assay. Drawn from immuneACCESS, this table holds only the in-frame rearrangements with V and J called that TCRdb kept. Clones are partly lost; checked studies trace under half to an unresolved V gene and leave the rest unexplained. This sample comprises fewer than 250,000 clones, roughly 90% of them detected only once. The ten largest clones represent approximately 2.6% of the sample. The sequenced sample consisted of peripheral blood. The receptors derive from a woman in her fifties or sixties with acute or convalescent COVID-19.

The chain recombines TRBV6-6 with TRBJ2-7; 10 bases fit TRBD2. Trimming took 3 bases from V and 3 from J; bases not matched to a gene: 8. The CDR3 consists of 16 residues. From germline, CDR1 is MNHNY and CDR2 SVGAGI (reference sequence). CDR3 protein: CASSYRLAGVGYEQYF. CDR3 coding DNA: TGTGCCAGCAGTTATAGGCTAGCGGGAGTAGGCTACGAGCAGTACTTC.

Only one count was recorded for this clone. The V call is TRBV7-9, the J call TRBJ2-7, with D maybe TRBD1 (6 bases). The CDR3 has 12 amino acids. Germline V gives CDR1 SEHNR, CDR2 FQNEAQ (reference sequence). V lost 3 bases to trimming and J lost 4 bases, with 7 bases between them. CDR3 DNA sequence: TGTGCCAGCAGCTTTACAGGGTACGAGCAGTACTTC. Protein: CASSFTGYEQYF.

J is TRBJ1-4 and V is TRBV20-1; D unclear. The CDR3 has 10 amino acids. Trimming cost V 7 bases and J 4 bases, with 4 bases left between them. Looked up from germline, CDR1 is DFQATT and CDR2 is SNEGSKA (reference sequence). In nucleotides, the CDR3 is TGCAGTGTCCTTAATGAAAAACTGTTTTTT. As protein: CSVLNEKLFF.

The chain recombines TRBV18 with TRBJ2-7; 7 positions match TRBD2. Losses at the gene ends were 0 bases for V and 6 bases for J; bases not matched to a gene: 8. CDR1 and CDR2 from the germline V gene are KGHSH and LQKENI. The CDR3 is 15 residues long. The CDR3 loop reads CASSPPTGRAGEQYF. CDR3 in DNA: TGTGCCAGCTCACCACCAACTGGGAGGGCTGGCGAGCAGTACTTC.

V gene TRBV5-1 combines with J gene TRBJ2-3; the D gene is possibly TRBD1 (6 bases). The germline V and J ends were trimmed by 4 bases and 0 bases, with 21 bases remaining between them. Germline assignment: CDR1 SGHRS and CDR2 YFSETQ. This CDR3 comprises 18 residues. As DNA, the CDR3 is TGCGCCAGCAGCCCAAAAGGACAGTTTTCTTCGAGCACAGATACGCAGTATTTT. It specifies CASSPKGQFSSSTDTQYF.

The gene calls are TRBV6-6 and TRBJ1-4; a weak D match, TRBD1 (5 bases). The CDR3 length is 15 residues. The germline CDR1 and CDR2 sequences are MNHNY and SVGAGI (reference sequence). The ends were cut back, 6 bases at V and 3 bases at J, with 14 bases in the middle. The CDR3 here is CASRRDDSSNEKLFF. The CDR3 nucleotides are TGTGCCAGCAGGAGAGACGACAGCTCTAATGAAAAACTGTTTTTT.

DNA of the CDR3: TGTGCCAGCTCTCGACAGGGCTCAGAGACCCAGTACTTC. It translates to CASSRQGSETQYF. This rearrangement joins TRBV18 to TRBJ2-5, with 7 bases matching TRBD1. Per the germline V gene, CDR1 is KGHSH and CDR2 is LQKENI. The CDR3 extends over 13 amino acids. Trimming cost V 6 bases and J 4 bases; bases outside gene matches: 5.

The chain joins TRBV5-1 to TRBJ2-2, with D possibly TRBD1 on 5 matching bases. Germline-derived CDR1 and CDR2 are SGHRS and YFSETQ. This CDR3 contains 16 residues. V lost 4 bases and J lost 2, with 15 bases in between. CDR3 sequence: CASSVQGFPNTGELFF. The CDR3 DNA follows: TGCGCCAGCAGCGTTCAGGGATTCCCAAACACCGGGGAGCTGTTTTTT.

The chain employs TRBV7-9 and TRBJ2-3; D might be TRBD2 (5 bases). Trimming removed 7 bases at V and 3 bases at J, with 20 bases between. Germline CDR1 SEHNR, CDR2 FQNEAQ (reference sequence). The CDR3 totals 16 residues. The CDR3 nucleotides read TGTGCCAGCACCCGATCCCCCACGGGGAGAACAGATACGCAGTATTTT. Translating gives CASTRSPTGRTDTQYF.

The rearrangement joins TRBV7-9 to TRBJ2-1; the match to TRBD1 covers 9 bases. The CDR3 contains 15 residues. In germline, CDR1 is SEHNR, CDR2 FQNEAQ (reference sequence). Germline trimming cut 5 bases from V and 7 bases from J; bases unmatched to any gene: 9. CDR3 nucleotide sequence: TGTGCCAGCAGCATTACAGGGGGCGATTGGAATGAGCAGTTCTTC. Its protein product is CASSITGGDWNEQFF.

V is TRBV5-1 and J is TRBJ1-4, with D possibly TRBD1 on 6 matching bases. CDR3 length: 15 residues. Germline lookup yields CDR1 SGHRS and CDR2 YFSETQ. V lost 7 bases to trimming and J lost 0 bases, with 13 bases between them. CDR3 loop: CASASNRATNEKLFF. Here the CDR3 DNA reads TGCGCCAGCGCTTCTAACAGGGCAACTAATGAAAAACTGTTTTTT.

The rearrangement links TRBV7-9 to TRBJ2-3; a weak D match, TRBD1 (6 bases). The CDR3 sequence is 14 residues long. CDR1 SEHNR and CDR2 FQNEAQ come from the germline V gene (reference sequence). The V gene lost 7 bases and the J gene lost 4 bases, with 15 bases spanning the gap. The CDR3 nucleotides are TGTGCCAGCACCCACGAAGGACAGCCAGATACGCAGTATTTT. It is translated as CASTHEGQPDTQYF.

This chain links TRBV7-3 with TRBJ1-6; possible D gene TRBD1, 6 bases. This CDR3 contains 19 residues. Deletions cut 1 base from V and 7 bases from J, with 23 bases between. CDR1 and CDR2 (germline): SGHTA, FQGTGA. As DNA, the CDR3 is TGTGCCAGCAGCTTAATTGAGGCCAAGGGGGTACATATGAATTCACCCCTCCACTTT. Protein product: CASSLIEAKGVHMNSPLHF.

The sample holds one count of this clone. The chain uses TRBV11-2 and TRBJ1-1; D is unresolved. The V end was cut by 1 base, the J end by 8 bases, with 8 bases between. Germline lookup yields CDR1 SGHAT and CDR2 FQNNGV. The CDR3 spans 12 residues. Here the CDR3 DNA reads TGTGCCAGCAGCTTAGCCAGGAAGGAAGCTTTCTTT. This gives the protein CASSLARKEAFF.

The chain uses TRBV9 and TRBJ2-1; 8 bases line up with TRBD1. Germline V gene data show CDR1 as SGDLS and CDR2 as YYNGEE. The length of the CDR3 is 16 residues. With 0 bases clipped from V and 7 bases from J, the junction kept 9 bases outside the gene matches. CDR3 coding DNA: TGTGCCAGCAGCGTAGCCCCAGGGGGCTTGGGGAATGAGCAGTTCTTC. Translation gives CASSVAPGGLGNEQFF.

The CDR3: CASSLRRTSGVKPTYEQYF. CDR3 in DNA: TGTGCCAGCAGCCTTAGAAGGACTAGCGGGGTGAAACCTACCTACGAGCAGTACTTC. V gene TRBV3-1 (or the pseudogene TRBV3-2) combines with J gene TRBJ2-7; 12 nucleotides line up with TRBD2. Germline CDR1 and CDR2: LGHDT and YNNKEL (reference sequence). The CDR3 totals 19 residues. V was pared by 4 bases and J by 2 bases, with 15 bases of the junction left unmatched.

This chain connects TRBV19 to TRBJ1-3; D uncertain. CDR3 size: 15 residues. Germline assignment: CDR1 LNHDA and CDR2 SQIVND (reference sequence). V shed 3 bases and J shed 0 bases, with 9 bases lying between them. The CDR3 DNA sequence: TGTGCCAGTAGTATTTCGGGAACCTCTGGAAACACCATATATTTT. Amino acid sequence: CASSISGTSGNTIYF.

The chain combines TRBV19 with TRBJ1-4; weak D call: TRBD1 (5 bases). Germline CDR1 LNHDA, CDR2 SQIVND (reference sequence). This CDR3 region has 15 residues. Trimming took 5 bases from V and 3 from J, leaving 13 bases between them. This CDR3 is CASSPRIGANEKLFF. CDR3 DNA: TGTGCCAGTAGTCCCCGAATAGGGGCTAATGAAAAACTGTTTTTT.

The chain joins TRBV15 to TRBJ1-6, with D possibly being TRBD1 (5 bases). Trimming left V 1 base short and J 7 bases short, with 17 bases between. CDR1 is LNHNV, CDR2 YYDKDF, per germline (reference sequence). The CDR3 consists of 17 residues. The CDR3 reads CATSRVGTGLLNSPLHF. Here the CDR3 DNA reads TGTGCCACCAGCAGAGTTGGCACAGGCTTACTAAATTCACCCCTCCACTTT.

The chain recombines TRBV6-5 with TRBJ1-1; 8 positions match TRBD1. The CDR3 is 14 residues long. Germline CDR1 and CDR2: MNHEY and SVGAGI. Losses at the gene ends were 4 bases for V and 5 bases for J; bases not matched to a gene: 6. For the CDR3, the DNA is TGTGCCAGCAGTTTCAGGGGGCTAGGAACTGAAGCTTTCTTT. This sequence encodes CASSFRGLGTEAFF.

The chain has TRBV7-9 and TRBJ1-2; D is possibly TRBD1 (5 bases). Germline V CDR1 and CDR2: SEHNR, FQNEAQ (reference sequence). The CDR3 is 15 residues long. V was clipped by 5 bases and J by 2 bases, with 15 bases between them. CDR3 loop: CASSAGPVLNYGYTF. DNA of the CDR3: TGTGCCAGCAGCGCGGGACCGGTCCTAAACTATGGCTACACCTTC.

The V gene is TRBV10-2, the J gene TRBJ2-7, with 9 bases aligning to TRBD2. V dropped 5 bases and J dropped 5; count of bases not matched to a gene: 4. The CDR3 covers 13 residues. CDR1 is WSHSY and CDR2 is SAAADI in the germline V gene. The CDR3 sequence is CASSLAGANEQYF. CDR3 in DNA: TGCGCCAGCAGTTTAGCGGGAGCAAACGAGCAGTACTTC.

V is TRBV7-2 and J is TRBJ1-5; the D is unclear. CDR1 is SGHTA and CDR2 is FQGNSA in the germline V gene. With 1 base removed from V and 5 bases from J, the gap between germline ends came to 12 bases. The CDR3 length is 15 residues. The CDR3: CASSLGSAGYQPQHF. CDR3 bases: TGTGCCAGCAGCTTAGGTAGTGCGGGGTATCAGCCCCAGCATTTT.

This chain connects TRBV7-2 to TRBJ2-2, with 8 bases matching TRBD2. The CDR3 totals 17 residues. The germline V gene encodes CDR1 SGHTA and CDR2 FQGNSA. Unmatched junction bases numbered 16, after V lost 4 bases and J lost 9 bases. The CDR3 region is CASSSSSGTRRYRELFF. In DNA, the CDR3 is TGTGCCAGCAGCTCCTCCTCCGGGACTAGACGTTACAGGGAGCTGTTTTTT.

The chain's CDR3 is CASSQINDRGHGYTF. The CDR3 DNA is TGTGCCAGCAGCCAAATTAACGACAGGGGGCATGGCTACACCTTC. The rearrangement uses TRBV14 and TRBJ1-2; TRBD1 matches 10 bases. This CDR3 region has 15 residues. The germline V gene encodes CDR1 SGHDN and CDR2 FVKESK. The junction had 6 bases not matched to a gene; V was cut back by 2 bases and J by 6 bases.

V gene TRBV6-5 combines with J gene TRBJ2-5; 11 bases match TRBD1. This CDR3 contains 15 residues. Germline trimming cut 8 bases from V and 0 bases from J; bases unmatched to any gene: 5. Germline V gene sequence: CDR1 MNHEY, CDR2 SVGAGI. The CDR3 coding sequence is TGTGCCAGCGCCGGGGACAGGGGGTACCAAGAGACCCAGTACTTC. Translating it yields CASAGDRGYQETQYF.

This clone has only a few counts. The rearrangement uses TRBV7-4 and TRBJ1-1; D gene ambiguous. V gave up 0 bases and J gave up 1 base, with 6 bases separating them. CDR1 and CDR2 from the germline V gene are SGHVT and SQSDAQ. CDR3 length: 14 residues. The CDR3 coding sequence is TGTGCCAGCAGCTTAGCACCAGGGAACACTGAAGCTTTCTTT. Translated, it gives CASSLAPGNTEAFF.

The chain employs TRBV11-2 and TRBJ2-1; no reliable D call. V was pared by 1 base and J by 5 bases, with 9 bases between. CDR3 size: 14 residues. CDR1 is SGHAT and CDR2 is FQNNGV in the germline V gene. As DNA, the CDR3 is TGTGCCAGCAGCTTAGTCACGGGTCACAATGAGCAGTTCTTC. Its translation: CASSLVTGHNEQFF.